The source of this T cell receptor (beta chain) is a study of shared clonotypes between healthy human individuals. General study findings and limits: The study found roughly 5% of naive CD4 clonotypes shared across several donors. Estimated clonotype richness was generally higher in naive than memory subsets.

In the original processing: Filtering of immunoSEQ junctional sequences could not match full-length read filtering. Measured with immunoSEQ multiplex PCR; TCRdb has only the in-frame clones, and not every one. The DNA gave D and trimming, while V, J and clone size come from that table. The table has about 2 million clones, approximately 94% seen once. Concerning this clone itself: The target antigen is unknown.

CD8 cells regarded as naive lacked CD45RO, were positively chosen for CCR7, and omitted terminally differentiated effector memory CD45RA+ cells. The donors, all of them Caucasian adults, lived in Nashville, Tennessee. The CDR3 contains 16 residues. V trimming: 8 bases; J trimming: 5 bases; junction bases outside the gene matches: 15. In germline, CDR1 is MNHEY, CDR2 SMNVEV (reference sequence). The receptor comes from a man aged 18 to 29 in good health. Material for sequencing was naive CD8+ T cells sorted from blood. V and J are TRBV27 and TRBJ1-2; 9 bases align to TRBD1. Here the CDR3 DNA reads TGTGCCAGCTCGAATTTAGCCGGGACAGGGACTTATGGCTACACCTTC. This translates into CASSNLAGTGTYGYTF.